The present T cell receptor (beta chain) was sequenced within a study of cytomegalovirus exposure and HLA in healthy donors. Whole-study context: In an earlier analysis, 90 million to 120 million unique TCR beta sequences were found from some 180 million T cells. Findings of the study overall: Across donors, sequencing depth was assumed by presence/absence analyses to be roughly uniform. V segments that were indistinguishable, TRBV6-2 and TRBV6-3 among them, were omitted from analysis.

Vbeta (60) and Jbeta (13) primers were used in the PCR. Source study methods: Approximately 72 million unique TCR beta chains, roughly 11 million of them shared, were counted by a later analysis. TCRdb's table, derived via immunoSEQ multiplex PCR, lists solely in-frame clones and lacks some. D and trimming come from the DNA, and the V and J calls and clone size come from that table. The top ten hold more than 2.5% of the sample, which has some 150,000 clones, around 80% seen once. In the case of this clone: Its antigen is still unknown.

V gave up 5 bases and J gave up 4 bases; unmatched junction bases: 5. The CDR3 sequence is 15 residues long. CDR1 PRHDT and CDR2 FYEKMQ come from the germline V gene (reference sequence). The clonotype originates from a man aged 18 to 30 in good health and CMV-seropositive. Sequenced sample: PBMCs. The chain carries TRBV13 and TRBJ1-3; 10 nucleotides agree with TRBD1. CDR3 in DNA: TGTGCCAGCAGCCCTAGACAGGGGGCGGGAAACACCATATATTTT. This codes for CASSPRQGAGNTIYF.